The 13 T cell receptor beta chains presented below share a single source sample, sequenced in a study of T-cell memory formation after mild COVID-19. Via MiXCR, TCRdb re-called the 5' RACE reads, giving one row per CDR3 protein. Of over 25,000 distinct CDR3 sequences in the sample, around 21% were seen once. The sample comprised PBMCs or a T cell subset sorted from them (not recorded which). All receptors derive from an adult who had mild COVID-19 (a few samples of this study predate the infection). Cell type and time point are not known.

This clonotype was detected ten times or more. The chain joins TRBV30 to TRBJ1-1, with D tentatively TRBD1 (5 bases). The CDR3 is 14 amino acids. Germline CDR1 reads GTSNPN; CDR2 reads SVGIG (reference sequence). V gave up 7 bases and J gave up 3 bases, with 18 bases separating them. The CDR3 sequence is CAFKRGLKDTEAFF. The CDR3, as DNA: TGTGCCTTTAAACGGGGCTTGAAGGACACTGAAGCTTTCTTT.

J is TRBJ2-1 and V is TRBV4-3, with D perhaps assigned TRBD1 or TRBD2 (6 bases each). The CDR3 totals 16 residues. CDR1 is LGHNA and CDR2 is YSLEER in the germline V gene. V shed 0 bases and J shed 6 bases, with 15 bases lying between them. CDR3 DNA: TGCGCCAGCAGCCAAGACGGGGGCAGGGGAGGCAATGAGCAGTTCTTC. Amino acids: CASSQDGGRGGNEQFF.

This clonotype came up many times. The V and J genes are TRBV10-3 and TRBJ2-5, with TRBD2 as a possible D gene (5 bases). The CDR3 loop spans 14 amino acids. The V gene lost 0 bases and the J gene lost 2 bases, with 7 bases spanning the gap. Germline assignment: CDR1 ENHRY and CDR2 SYGVKD. Here the CDR3 reads CAISESRDQETQYF. The CDR3 DNA reads as TGTGCCATCAGTGAGTCGAGGGATCAAGAGACCCAGTACTTC.

Ten or more counts support this clonotype. The gene calls are TRBV29-1 and TRBJ2-7; D is undetermined. The germline V and J ends were trimmed by 4 bases and 7 bases, with 14 bases remaining between them. Germline-derived CDR1 and CDR2 are SQVTM and ANQGSEA. There are 12 residues in the CDR3. The chain's CDR3 is CSVGTPLREQYF. As DNA, the CDR3 is TGCAGCGTTGGTACCCCCCTGAGGGAGCAGTACTTC.

The sample holds many counts of this clonotype. The J gene is TRBJ2-1, the V gene TRBV6-5, with D maybe TRBD1 (5 bases). This CDR3 has 15 amino acids. The V gene's germline CDR1 is MNHEY and CDR2 SVGAGI. Trimming cost V 2 bases and J 3 bases, with 11 bases left between them. The CDR3 is CASSYGAENYNEQFF. The CDR3 coding sequence is TGTGCCAGCAGTTACGGGGCGGAAAACTACAATGAGCAGTTCTTC.

The sample holds many counts of this clonotype. The chain combines TRBV5-5 with TRBJ1-1; possible D gene TRBD1, 5 bases. The V gene's germline CDR1 is SGHKS and CDR2 YYEKEE (reference sequence). CDR3 length: 17 residues. V was pared by 3 bases and J by 5 bases, with 23 bases between. CDR3 DNA sequence: TGTGCCAGCAGCTGGGCGCAAGGGGTTGGGGCCACAACTGAAGCTTTCTTT. It yields the protein CASSWAQGVGATTEAFF.

This clonotype was seen at least ten times. This chain connects TRBV5-1 to TRBJ2-2, with a possible D match to TRBD2 (5 bases). Germline loops: CDR1 SGHRS, CDR2 YFSETQ. The CDR3 is 16 residues long. V was pared by 4 bases and J by 1 base, with 14 bases between. The CDR3 loop reads CASSPGERMNTGELFF. Here the CDR3 DNA reads TGCGCCAGCAGCCCCGGGGAGCGGATGAACACCGGGGAGCTGTTTTTT.

This clonotype was counted at least ten times. This chain uses TRBV5-8 with TRBJ2-7; 9 positions agree with TRBD2. In germline, CDR1 is SGHTS, CDR2 YDEGEE. The CDR3 extends over 15 amino acids. J was trimmed by 3 bases and V by 4 bases; bases with no gene match: 8. CDR3 sequence: CASSKGLATYYEQYF. The CDR3 nucleotides are TGTGCCAGCAGCAAAGGACTAGCGACCTACTACGAGCAGTACTTC.

This clonotype has a count of ten or more. The J gene is TRBJ2-1, the V gene TRBV11-3, with unresolved D. Looked up from germline, CDR1 is SGHNT and CDR2 is YENEEA. V was trimmed by 1 base and J by 3 bases, leaving 13 bases between them. This CDR3 has 16 residues. The CDR3 region has the DNA TGTGCCAGCAGCTTAGCCGGGCACGGCCTCTACAATGAGCAGTTCTTC. Amino acids: CASSLAGHGLYNEQFF.

The J gene is TRBJ2-2, the V gene TRBV24-1; 9 nucleotides match TRBD1. V lost 5 bases and J lost 4; bases outside the gene matches: 7. The V gene's germline CDR1 is KGHDR and CDR2 SFDVKD. This CDR3 spans 16 amino acids. The CDR3 DNA sequence: TGTGCCACCAGTGCGAGAGGACAGGGGAGCACCGGGGAGCTGTTTTTT. Amino acids: CATSARGQGSTGELFF.

This clonotype was counted at least ten times. The chain uses TRBV19 and TRBJ1-1; D is uncertain. V lost 7 bases and J 4 bases, leaving 7 bases between the germline ends. CDR1 and CDR2 from the germline V gene are LNHDA and SQIVND (reference sequence). The CDR3 covers 11 residues. The CDR3 nucleotides read TGTGCCAGTATACGGGCCACTGAAGCTTTCTTT. This encodes CASIRATEAFF.

This clonotype was seen many times. This sequence joins TRBV30 and TRBJ2-1; 11 bases line up with TRBD1. The CDR3 spans 13 residues. The V gene's germline CDR1 is GTSNPN and CDR2 SVGIG (reference sequence). The J segment lost 3 bases and the V segment lost 7 bases, leaving 2 bases of the junction unmatched. The CDR3 spells CASGTGGYNEQFF. In DNA, the CDR3 is TGTGCCTCCGGGACAGGGGGCTACAATGAGCAGTTCTTC.

This clonotype was detected ten times or more. The rearrangement uses TRBV3-1 and TRBJ2-6; unclear D gene. The germline V gene encodes CDR1 LGHDT and CDR2 YNNKEL (reference sequence). Trimming took off 4 bases at V and 0 bases at J, with 10 bases between the two ends. The CDR3 loop spans 16 amino acids. The CDR3 sequence is CASSPKGSSGANVLTF. DNA for the CDR3: TGTGCCAGCAGCCCCAAGGGCAGCTCTGGGGCCAACGTCCTGACTTTC.